The next 31 T cell receptor beta chains were all read from a single sample in a study of vaccination effects on CD4 cells after COVID-19 (dated by TCRdb to between 2021 and 2023). Receptors were amplified or captured by the immunoSEQ multiplex PCR assay. TCRdb obtained this table from immuneACCESS and retained in-frame rearrangements with V and J assigned. These tables miss some clones; where compared with another copy, unresolved V genes account for less than half of the shortfall, and the remainder is unexplained. This sample lists about 43,000 clones; roughly four fifths were detected once. Jointly, the top ten make up approximately 11% of the sample. The antigens of these receptors remain unknown. In the ViraFEST assay, PBMC were stimulated with viral peptide pools, and antigen-specific CD4+ T cell clonotypes were then identified by expansion using TCR sequencing. After more than 9 days of culture, CD4+ T cells were isolated with the EasySep CD4+ T cell isolation kit. Healthy vaccine recipients had no prior SARS-CoV-2 infection, confirmed by negative nucleocapsid antibodies before and after vaccination.

The starting material was CD4+ T cells from PBMCs cultured with SARS-CoV-2 spike peptides, obtained before COVID-19 vaccination. The intended sense of this specimen's cell subset or site label: SARS-CoV-2 spike overlapping peptide pool stimulation. Every receptor here comes from a human donor who received a COVID-19 vaccine.

This rearrangement joins TRBV3-1 (or the pseudogene TRBV3-2) to TRBJ1-2; D gene uncertain. This CDR3 is 9 amino acids long. Germline-derived CDR1 and CDR2 are LGHDT and YNNKEL (reference sequence). V was trimmed by 9 bases and J by 8 bases, leaving 7 bases between them. Here the CDR3 DNA reads TGTGCCAGTTTTCGGGGCTACACCTTC. Translated: CASFRGYTF.

The gene calls are TRBV24-1 and TRBJ2-5; D is unclear. The germline V gene encodes CDR1 KGHDR and CDR2 SFDVKD. V lost 1 base and J lost 3, with 2 bases in between. The CDR3 has 12 amino acids. The CDR3 DNA is TGTGCCACCAGTGATTTAAAAGAGACCCAGTACTTC. Translation: CATSDLKETQYF.

This clone was counted a single time. The chain combines TRBV2 with TRBJ1-3; 9 nucleotides line up with TRBD1. CDR3 size: 14 residues. V gave up 9 bases and J gave up 6 bases; unmatched junction bases: 9. The germline CDR1 and CDR2 sequences are SNHLY and FYNNEI. The CDR3 sequence: CASTQDRGTNTIYF. The CDR3 bases are TGTGCCAGTACCCAGGACAGGGGAACAAACACCATATATTTT.

The chain uses TRBV2 and TRBJ1-1, with unresolved D. V gave up 6 bases and J gave up 4 bases, with 21 bases separating them. Germline loops: CDR1 SNHLY, CDR2 FYNNEI. This CDR3 region has 16 residues. The CDR3 loop is CASSPLDRKLSTEAFF. CDR3 coding DNA: TGTGCCAGCAGCCCTCTCGACCGCAAGCTCAGCACTGAAGCTTTCTTT.

The chain recombines TRBV6-1 with TRBJ2-3, with D tentatively TRBD1 (5 bases). The V gene's germline CDR1 is MNHNS and CDR2 SASEGT. The V gene lost 0 bases and the J gene lost 5 bases, with 9 bases spanning the gap. The length of the CDR3 is 14 residues. CDR3 sequence (DNA): TGTGCCAGCAGTGAAGCCCTAAGGGGAGATACGCAGTATTTT. This translates into CASSEALRGDTQYF.

This chain links TRBV21-1 with TRBJ1-2. TRBV21-1 is shown as a pseudogene. The CDR3 is 13 residues long. The CDR3 DNA sequence: TGTGCCAGCAGCAAAGGGCGGGATTATGGCTACACCTTC. It yields the protein CASSKGRDYGYTF.

The chain couples TRBV10-3 to TRBJ2-1; 8 nucleotides line up with TRBD2. V shed 6 bases, J shed 8 bases, and the junction held 9 bases outside the gene matches. The length of the CDR3 is 14 residues. The germline V gene encodes CDR1 ENHRY and CDR2 SYGVKD. The CDR3 loop is CAISSGTSIDEQFF. The CDR3 DNA is TGTGCCATCAGCTCCGGGACTAGTATCGATGAGCAGTTCTTC.

The V and J genes are TRBV6-1 and TRBJ1-1; D gene unclear. From germline, CDR1 is MNHNS and CDR2 SASEGT. V lost 2 bases and J lost 11, with 15 bases in between. The CDR3 length is 13 residues. The CDR3 DNA follows: TGTGCCAGCAGTGAAAAGATCCCGCCCCGGGCTTTCTTT. Its translation is CASSEKIPPRAFF.

V is TRBV12-3 or TRBV12-4 and J is TRBJ1-6, with a weak D call TRBD1 (5 bases). V gave up 8 bases and J gave up 7 bases, with 12 bases separating them. The CDR3 runs to 13 residues. As DNA, the CDR3 is TGTGCCAGCGTCGCGGGACCAAATTCACCCCTCCACTTT. Translation: CASVAGPNSPLHF.

This chain joins TRBV2 and TRBJ1-1; 8 nucleotides align to TRBD1. V dropped 1 base and J dropped 4; count of bases not matched to a gene: 2. Germline-derived CDR1 and CDR2 are SNHLY and FYNNEI. This CDR3 is built from 14 residues. The CDR3 region has the DNA TGTGCCAGCAGTGAAGGCACAGGGGGCACTGAAGCTTTCTTT. It translates to CASSEGTGGTEAFF.

Here the CDR3 reads CASSSLGSYNEQFF. DNA for the CDR3: TGTGCCAGCAGCTCCCTAGGCTCCTACAATGAGCAGTTCTTC. The rearrangement uses TRBV9 and TRBJ2-1, with unresolved D. Trimming cost V 4 bases and J 0 bases, with 8 bases left between them. Looked up from germline, CDR1 is SGDLS and CDR2 is YYNGEE. This CDR3 region has 14 residues.

The chain employs TRBV12-3 or TRBV12-4 and TRBJ2-3, with 9 bases lining up with TRBD1. CDR3 length: 13 amino acids. The V gene end was trimmed by 10 bases and the J gene end by 3 bases; junction bases not matched to a gene: 5. The CDR3 loop reads CATNRGRTDTQYF. The CDR3, as DNA: TGTGCCACCAACAGGGGGCGAACAGATACGCAGTATTTT.

CDR3 residues: CASSRDRVRFVFELSYEQYV. The CDR3 region has the DNA TGTGCCAGCTCTCGGGACAGGGTCCGTTTTGTGTTTGAATTATCCTACGAGCAGTACGTC. The V and J genes are TRBV18 and TRBJ2-7; TRBD1 agrees at 9 bases. The germline CDR1 and CDR2 sequences are KGHSH and LQKENI. The CDR3 spans 20 residues. The junction had 22 bases not matched to a gene; V was cut back by 6 bases and J by 1 base.

The V and J genes are TRBV6-5 and TRBJ1-2; weak D call: TRBD1 (5 bases). With 6 bases removed from V and 8 bases from J, the gap between germline ends came to 16 bases. The CDR3 covers 13 residues. The germline gives CDR1 MNHEY, CDR2 SVGAGI. The DNA of the CDR3 is TGTGCCAGCAGCCCCGGGAGCCGGGGGGGCTACACCTTC. Its protein is CASSPGSRGGYTF.

The chain recombines TRBV5-5 with TRBJ2-5; D not certain. The V end lost 4 bases, the J end lost 7 bases, and 11 bases lay between the germline ends. The CDR3 runs 12 residues. Germline V lookup: CDR1 SGHKS, CDR2 YYEKEE (reference sequence). CDR3 nucleotides: TGTGCCAGCAGCGGGGATGGCGGGACCCAGTACTTC. It yields the protein CASSGDGGTQYF.

V is TRBV9 and J is TRBJ2-5; D may match TRBD1 or TRBD2 (5 bases each). The germline V and J ends were trimmed by 3 bases and 4 bases, with 13 bases remaining between them. The V gene's germline CDR1 is SGDLS and CDR2 YYNGEE. The CDR3 extends over 14 amino acids. The chain's CDR3 is CASSARPGPETQYF. Written as DNA, the CDR3 is TGTGCCAGCAGCGCCCGCCCGGGGCCAGAGACCCAGTACTTC.

The rearrangement joins TRBV30 to TRBJ1-5; 9 bases map to TRBD1. CDR1 and CDR2 (germline): GTSNPN, SVGIG (reference sequence). This CDR3 region has 18 residues. V dropped 2 bases and J dropped 0; count of bases not matched to a gene: 11. For the CDR3, the DNA is TGTGCCTGGAGTCTCCGGGACAGGGTTGGATCTAGCAATCAGCCCCAGCATTTT. This sequence encodes CAWSLRDRVGSSNQPQHF.

This clone was seen a handful of times. V gene TRBV5-4 combines with J gene TRBJ2-3; 7 bases align to TRBD1. The CDR3 has 13 amino acids. CDR1 is SGHNT, CDR2 YYREEE, per germline (reference sequence). V lost 4 bases, J lost 4 bases, and 3 bases stayed unmatched. The CDR3 DNA is TGTGCCAGCAGCCAGACAGGGTCAGATACGCAGTATTTT. It is translated as CASSQTGSDTQYF. Filled out from reference TRBV5-4 and TRBJ2-3, the complete variable domain reads ETGVTQSPTHLIKTRGQQVTLRCSSQSGHNTVSWYQQALGQGPQFIFQYYREEENGRGNFPPRFSGLQFPNYSSELNVNALELDDSALYLCASSQTGSDTQYFGPGTRLTVL.

This clone was detected a few times. The chain employs TRBV30 and TRBJ2-1; 7 nucleotides line up with TRBD2. Germline CDR1 reads GTSNPN; CDR2 reads SVGIG (reference sequence). This CDR3 is 12 amino acids long. Trimming cost V 4 bases and J 9 bases; bases outside gene matches: 6. This chain's CDR3 is CAWKGAGSEQFF. The CDR3 DNA reads as TGTGCCTGGAAAGGAGCGGGGAGTGAGCAGTTCTTC.

This clone was seen a single time. The chain has TRBV11-2 and TRBJ1-4, with 12 nucleotides matching TRBD1. The length of the CDR3 is 19 residues. CDR1 SGHAT and CDR2 FQNNGV come from the germline V gene. V gave up 5 bases and J gave up 7 bases; unmatched junction bases: 17. The CDR3 protein is CASSQSALWDRGRGEKLFF. CDR3 sequence (DNA): TGTGCCAGCAGCCAAAGTGCATTGTGGGACAGGGGGCGAGGTGAAAAACTGTTTTTT.

This clone came up a few times. J is TRBJ2-1 and V is TRBV7-8; 9 bases are a match to TRBD1. The germline CDR1 and CDR2 sequences are SGHVS and FQNEAQ. The CDR3 loop spans 13 amino acids. The ends lost 3 bases at V and 14 bases at J; junction bases unmatched: 8. The CDR3 bases are TGTGCCAGCAGCTTCGGAGACAGGGGGAGCAAGTTCTTC. It encodes CASSFGDRGSKFF.

CDR3 amino acids: CAWSVRQGEYEQYV. The CDR3 coding sequence is TGTGCCTGGAGTGTTAGGCAGGGGGAATACGAGCAGTACGTC. The chain employs TRBV30 and TRBJ2-7; 7 nucleotides line up with TRBD1. The V gene end was trimmed by 0 bases and the J gene end by 4 bases; junction bases not matched to a gene: 6. Germline CDR1 GTSNPN, CDR2 SVGIG (reference sequence). The CDR3 has 14 residues.

The chain joins TRBV29-1 to TRBJ2-3, with D possibly TRBD1 on 5 matching bases. The V gene lost 6 bases and the J gene lost 0 bases, with 7 bases spanning the gap. There are 12 residues in the CDR3. Germline V gene lookup returns CDR1 SQVTM and CDR2 ANQGSEA. DNA of the CDR3: TGCAGCGTGGGGCGTAGCACAGATACGCAGTATTTT. It translates to CSVGRSTDTQYF.

The V call is TRBV3-1 (or the pseudogene TRBV3-2), the J call TRBJ2-1, with D hard to call. The CDR3 consists of 14 residues. Trimming left V 0 bases short and J 4 bases short, with 7 bases between. Per the germline V gene, CDR1 is LGHDT and CDR2 is YNNKEL (reference sequence). CDR3 in DNA: TGTGCCAGCAGCCAAGACCCCGGATACAATGAGCAGTTCTTC. It yields the protein CASSQDPGYNEQFF.

This chain links TRBV7-3 with TRBJ1-2; 9 bases map to TRBD1. CDR3 length: 15 amino acids. The junction had 7 bases not matched to a gene; V was cut back by 4 bases and J by 4 bases. The germline gives CDR1 SGHTA, CDR2 FQGTGA. CDR3 bases: TGTGCCAGCAGCTCTACAGGGGGCGCGGGCTATGGCTACACCTTC. Amino acid sequence: CASSSTGGAGYGYTF.

This sequence joins TRBV2 and TRBJ2-1; 9 nucleotides match TRBD1. V trimming: 8 bases; J trimming: 9 bases; junction bases outside the gene matches: 11. The CDR3 runs to 14 residues. Germline V lookup: CDR1 SNHLY, CDR2 FYNNEI. CDR3 amino acids: CASRPLQGAFEQFF. The CDR3 DNA reads TGTGCCAGCCGACCGCTACAGGGGGCGTTTGAGCAGTTCTTC.

The chain couples TRBV9 to TRBJ2-3; tentative D call: TRBD2 (5 bases). The CDR3 has 16 residues. Trimming shortened V by 0 bases and J by 0 bases, and 11 bases separated the two germline ends. Germline V gene sequence: CDR1 SGDLS, CDR2 YYNGEE. The DNA of the CDR3 is TGTGCCAGCAGCGTAGGGGAGTCCACTAGCACAGATACGCAGTATTTT. Translated, it gives CASSVGESTSTDTQYF.

The V and J genes are TRBV12-3 or TRBV12-4 and TRBJ1-2; D gene uncertain. The CDR3 sequence is 13 residues long. The ends were cut back, 1 base at V and 7 bases at J, with 10 bases in the middle. The chain's CDR3 is CASSLGELGGYTF. The CDR3 region has the DNA TGTGCCAGCAGTTTAGGGGAACTCGGTGGCTACACCTTC.

The chain uses TRBV28 and TRBJ1-2; 8 positions agree with TRBD1. The ends lost 6 bases at V and 1 base at J; junction bases unmatched: 10. Per germline, CDR1 MDHEN and CDR2 SYDVKM. The CDR3 has 16 residues. This CDR3 is CASRGGQGRDNYGYTF. The CDR3 coding sequence is TGTGCCAGCAGAGGAGGACAGGGTAGGGATAACTATGGCTACACCTTC.

V gene TRBV19 combines with J gene TRBJ1-5; D remains unclear. V was pared by 5 bases and J by 5 bases, with 10 bases between. CDR1 and CDR2 from the germline V gene are LNHDA and SQIVND (reference sequence). This CDR3 contains 13 residues. CDR3 coding DNA: TGTGCCAGTAGTTTTAGACCACATCAGCCCCAGCATTTT. It is translated as CASSFRPHQPQHF.

This clone has just a few counts. The CDR3 bases are TGTGCCAGCAGCCTTGGGTTGGGTCAGCCCCAGCATTTT. Amino acids: CASSLGLGQPQHF. The chain combines TRBV14 with TRBJ1-5, with D unresolved. Trimming stripped 4 bases from V and 6 bases from J, with 10 bases between. CDR3 size: 13 residues. Germline V gives CDR1 SGHDN, CDR2 FVKESK.